These 27 T cell receptor beta chains share one sample of origin, sequenced in a study of blood T cell repertoires in COVID-19. Produced via immunoSEQ multiplex PCR; TCRdb's table is partial and in-frame only. The table lists about 240,000 clones, approximately 86% of them singletons, with more than 6.5% in the top ten. The sequenced sample was peripheral blood. The origin of the receptors is a woman in her 70s with active or convalescent COVID-19.

The V call is TRBV6-2 or TRBV6-3, the J call TRBJ1-2; D is perhaps TRBD1 (5 bases). The CDR3 has 14 residues. Germline CDR1 MNHEY, CDR2 SVGEGT. Trimming cost V 6 bases and J 6 bases, with 17 bases left between them. The CDR3, as DNA: TGTGCCAGCAGCAACTCTCGGGCGGGGGATGGCTACACCTTC. It encodes CASSNSRAGDGYTF.

This rearrangement joins TRBV7-8 to TRBJ1-2; the match to TRBD1 covers 7 bases. The germline CDR1 and CDR2 sequences are SGHVS and FQNEAQ. The CDR3 is 15 residues long. The ends lost 4 bases at V and 4 bases at J; junction bases unmatched: 9. The CDR3 DNA follows: TGTGCCAGCAGCTCCCGACAGGGCCTCCCCTATGGCTACACCTTC. Its protein product is CASSSRQGLPYGYTF.

The rearrangement joins TRBV19 to TRBJ1-2; 10 bases align to TRBD1. Germline V gene data show CDR1 as LNHDA and CDR2 as SQIVND (reference sequence). This CDR3 has 14 residues. V shed 7 bases, J shed 5 bases, and the junction held 7 bases outside the gene matches. CDR3 sequence: CASKADRGLYGYTF. The CDR3 coding sequence is TGTGCCAGTAAGGCGGACAGGGGGTTGTATGGCTACACCTTC. Looking up the rest from reference TRBV19 and TRBJ1-2 gives the full variable domain: DGGITQSPKYLFRKEGQNVTLSCEQNLNHDAMYWYRQDPGQGLRLIYYSQIVNDFQKGDIAEGYSVSREKKESFPLTVTSAQKNPTAFYLCASKADRGLYGYTFGSGTRLTVV.

V is TRBV4-1 and J is TRBJ2-1; 8 bases match TRBD2. V was clipped by 0 bases and J by 8 bases; unmatched bases: 9. CDR3 length equals 16 residues. Per germline, CDR1 MGHRA and CDR2 YSYEKL. The CDR3 DNA sequence: TGCGCCAGCAGCCAAGATCCCAGCGGGGGTGGCGATGAGCAGTTCTTC. The encoded protein is CASSQDPSGGGDEQFF.

J is TRBJ1-2 and V is TRBV5-1, with 7 bases matching TRBD1. In germline, CDR1 is SGHRS, CDR2 YFSETQ. The junction had 11 bases not matched to a gene; V was cut back by 4 bases and J by 8 bases. CDR3 length equals 14 residues. The CDR3: CASSILGGVGGYTF. The CDR3 region has the DNA TGCGCCAGCAGCATCCTAGGGGGCGTAGGAGGCTACACCTTC. Full variable domain (outside the CDR3, taken from reference TRBV5-1 and TRBJ1-2): KAGVTQTPRYLIKTRGQQVTLSCSPISGHRSVSWYQQTPGQGLQFLFEYFSETQRNKGNFPGRFSGRQFSNSRSEMNVSTLELGDSALYLCASSILGGVGGYTFGSGTRLTVV.

The rearrangement joins TRBV9 to TRBJ2-5; perhaps TRBD1 as D (5 bases). Germline assignment: CDR1 SGDLS and CDR2 YYNGEE. Between the trimmed V and J ends, which lost 0 bases and 2 bases, there was a span of 11 bases. The CDR3 loop spans 15 amino acids. CDR3 sequence reads: CASSVAQGVQETQYF. The CDR3 DNA reads as TGTGCCAGCAGCGTAGCTCAGGGCGTTCAAGAGACCCAGTACTTC.

This rearrangement joins TRBV3-1 (or the pseudogene TRBV3-2) to TRBJ2-3, with D possibly being TRBD2 (7 bases). The V end was cut by 1 base, the J end by 2 bases, with 10 bases between. Germline V gene sequence: CDR1 LGHDT, CDR2 YNNKEL (reference sequence). The CDR3 loop spans 15 amino acids. The CDR3 DNA reads TGTGCCAGCAGCCAAGCGGGGGGACACACAGATACGCAGTATTTT. Translating it yields CASSQAGGHTDTQYF.

The CDR3 reads CASSEPDSYYGYTF. CDR3 nucleotide sequence: TGTGCCAGCAGCGAACCGGACAGTTACTATGGCTACACCTTC. V is TRBV7-9 and J is TRBJ1-2; a weak D match, TRBD1 (6 bases). Germline V CDR1 and CDR2: SEHNR, FQNEAQ (reference sequence). V lost 5 bases and J 3 bases, leaving 13 bases between the germline ends. The CDR3 length is 14 residues.

The CDR3 DNA reads as TGTGCCAGCAGCCGGGCAGGCAGCTCTGGAAACACCATATATTTT. Its translation: CASSRAGSSGNTIYF. The chain employs TRBV3-1 (or the pseudogene TRBV3-2) and TRBJ1-3; no definite D call. The CDR3 totals 15 residues. CDR1 and CDR2 (germline): LGHDT, YNNKEL (reference sequence). Trimming cost V 4 bases and J 0 bases, with 10 bases left between them.

This clone has just one count. This chain uses TRBV7-2 with TRBJ2-7; 7 bases match TRBD1. The length of the CDR3 is 15 residues. Germline CDR1 SGHTA, CDR2 FQGNSA. V dropped 1 base and J dropped 1; count of bases not matched to a gene: 4. CDR3 region: CASSLVQGESYEQYF. In nucleotides, the CDR3 is TGTGCCAGCAGCTTAGTTCAGGGGGAGTCCTACGAGCAGTACTTC. Complete variable domain (other parts from reference TRBV7-2 and TRBJ2-7): GAGVSQSPSNKVTEKGKDVELRCDPISGHTALYWYRQSLGQGLEFLIYFQGNSAPDKSGLPSDRFSAERTGGSVSTLTIQRTQQEDSAVYLCASSLVQGESYEQYFGPGTRLTVT.

This clone has a handful of counts. The J gene is TRBJ2-7, the V gene TRBV7-2; 7 bases are shared with TRBD2. J gave up 0 bases and V 5 bases, and 7 bases lay outside the gene matches. This CDR3 has 15 amino acids. The germline gives CDR1 SGHTA, CDR2 FQGNSA. The CDR3 sequence is CASSTQGGVSYEQYF. CDR3 nucleotide sequence: TGTGCCAGCAGCACTCAGGGAGGGGTCTCCTACGAGCAGTACTTC.

This rearrangement joins TRBV5-6 to TRBJ1-2; 8 bases agree with TRBD1. V was pared by 4 bases and J by 5 bases, with 10 bases of the junction left unmatched. The CDR3 covers 15 residues. The V gene's germline CDR1 is SGHDT and CDR2 YYEEEE. The CDR3 coding sequence is TGTGCCAGCAGCCCGCAGGGCCGACAGGGGTATGGCTACACCTTC. Its translation: CASSPQGRQGYGYTF. The whole variable domain, remainder taken from reference TRBV5-6 and TRBJ1-2, is DAGVTQSPTHLIKTRGQQVTLRCSPKSGHDTVSWYQQALGQGPQFIFQYYEEEERQRGNFPDRFSGHQFPNYSSELNVNALLLGDSALYLCASSPQGRQGYGYTFGSGTRLTVV.

This clone was recorded only once. This chain links TRBV7-9 with TRBJ1-3; unclear D gene. There are 14 residues in the CDR3. Trimming removed 5 bases from V and 4 bases from J, with 12 bases in between. Germline CDR1 reads SEHNR; CDR2 reads FQNEAQ (reference sequence). CDR3 amino acids: CASSESLGGNTIYF. As DNA, the CDR3 is TGTGCCAGCAGCGAGTCCCTAGGAGGAAACACCATATATTTT. Supplemented by reference TRBV7-9 and TRBJ1-3, the full variable domain reads DTGVSQNPRHKITKRGQNVTFRCDPISEHNRLYWYRQTLGQGPEFLTYFQNEAQLEKSRLLSDRFSAERPKGSFSTLEIQRTEQGDSAMYLCASSESLGGNTIYFGEGSWLTVV.

This clone was counted between two and nine times. This chain links TRBV7-2 with TRBJ1-3, with D hard to call. Germline V CDR1 and CDR2: SGHTA, FQGNSA. There are 15 residues in the CDR3. V lost 1 base to trimming and J lost 3 bases, with 10 bases between them. CDR3 loop: CASSLDGAGGNTIYF. The CDR3 region has the DNA TGTGCCAGCAGCTTAGACGGAGCTGGTGGAAACACCATATATTTT.

This rearrangement joins TRBV19 to TRBJ1-1; 10 bases agree with TRBD1. Trimming at V came to 6 bases and at J to 13 bases, leaving 11 bases not matched to a gene. The CDR3 is 13 residues long. Germline values: CDR1 LNHDA, CDR2 SQIVND (reference sequence). CDR3 nucleotides: TGTGCCAGTAGCCCCCAAACCGGGACAGGGGATTTCTTT. This sequence encodes CASSPQTGTGDFF.

Comment on this clone: The junction and the germline gene differ at one end; a read error may be behind it. The gene calls are TRBV10-1 and TRBJ1-1, with D possibly being TRBD1 (6 bases). CDR3 length: 12 amino acids. The germline V gene has CDR1 WNHNN and CDR2 SYGVQD (reference sequence). The CDR3, as DNA: TGCGCCAGCAGTGCGACAGGTACTGGAGCTTTCTTT. Protein product: CASSATGTGAFF.

This clone was recorded a few times. This chain uses TRBV10-2 with TRBJ1-2; D is undetermined. Germline values: CDR1 WSHSY, CDR2 SAAADI. Trimming pared 4 bases from V and 4 bases from J, leaving 13 bases between. This CDR3 region has 14 residues. CDR3 in DNA: TGCGCCAGCAGTGCGGCGACACGTGCCTATGGCTACACCTTC. It translates to CASSAATRAYGYTF.

V is TRBV27 and J is TRBJ1-1, with 8 bases fitting TRBD1. The CDR3 covers 13 residues. J gave up 5 bases and V 3 bases, and 2 bases lay outside the gene matches. Germline V lookup: CDR1 MNHEY, CDR2 SMNVEV (reference sequence). CDR3 DNA sequence: TGTGCCAGCAGTTTTACAGGGGGGACTGAAGCTTTCTTT. Encoded protein: CASSFTGGTEAFF.

This rearrangement joins TRBV3-1 (or the pseudogene TRBV3-2) to TRBJ2-3, with D perhaps TRBD1 (5 bases). The CDR3 has 14 amino acids. Germline values: CDR1 LGHDT, CDR2 YNNKEL (reference sequence). V was clipped by 1 base and J by 7 bases, with 12 bases between them. The CDR3 loop is CASSQGQRRNTQYF. Written as DNA, the CDR3 is TGTGCCAGCAGCCAAGGACAGAGAAGGAATACGCAGTATTTT.

This chain connects TRBV6-5 to TRBJ1-1; possibly TRBD1 for D (5 bases). Germline loops: CDR1 MNHEY, CDR2 SVGAGI. The CDR3 has 13 residues. V was shortened by 6 bases and J by 2 bases, with 10 bases between the two germline ends. This chain's CDR3 is CASRRTSNTEAFF. The CDR3 DNA follows: TGTGCCAGCAGGAGGACATCCAACACTGAAGCTTTCTTT.

The rearrangement uses TRBV3-1 (or the pseudogene TRBV3-2) and TRBJ2-2; possible D gene TRBD2, 5 bases. CDR1 and CDR2 (germline): LGHDT, YNNKEL (reference sequence). This CDR3 is built from 14 residues. Between the trimmed V and J ends, which lost 3 bases and 6 bases, there was a span of 11 bases. Here the CDR3 DNA reads TGTGCCAGCAGCCATTCGGGGATTGCCGGGGAGCTGTTTTTT. Protein sequence: CASSHSGIAGELFF.

The chain is built from TRBV6-5 and TRBJ2-1; 11 bases align to TRBD2. V dropped 4 bases and J dropped 7; count of bases not matched to a gene: 6. The CDR3 runs to 15 residues. Germline CDR1 is MNHEY and CDR2 is SVGAGI. The CDR3 loop reads CASSSTSGVSNEQFF. The CDR3 nucleotides are TGTGCCAGCAGTTCGACTAGCGGGGTCTCGAATGAGCAGTTCTTC.

The chain employs TRBV7-2 and TRBJ1-2; D might be TRBD1 (5 bases). Germline loops: CDR1 SGHTA, CDR2 FQGNSA. There are 14 residues in the CDR3. Trimming took off 5 bases at V and 2 bases at J, with 12 bases between the two ends. The DNA of the CDR3 is TGTGCCAGCAGCCATGACAGTCTCAACTATGGCTACACCTTC. Translated: CASSHDSLNYGYTF.

This chain joins TRBV4-1 and TRBJ1-4; TRBD1 agrees at 8 bases. The CDR3 covers 15 residues. The V segment lost 4 bases and the J segment 5 bases; nucleotides outside the gene matches: 6. Germline V CDR1 and CDR2: MGHRA, YSYEKL. CDR3 nucleotide sequence: TGCGCCAGCAGCCTCCTTTGGACAGGGAATGAAAAACTGTTTTTT. This encodes CASSLLWTGNEKLFF.

The chain combines TRBV11-2 with TRBJ2-7, with TRBD1 matching 8 bases. The CDR3 is 18 residues long. Germline trimming cut 5 bases from V and 2 bases from J; bases unmatched to any gene: 17. Germline V gene lookup returns CDR1 SGHAT and CDR2 FQNNGV. The CDR3 here is CASSPRQGSPSRTYEQYF. In DNA form, the CDR3 reads TGTGCCAGCAGCCCCCGACAGGGGTCACCTTCTCGTACCTACGAGCAGTACTTC.

The chain combines TRBV4-1 with TRBJ2-7; 7 bases are shared with TRBD2. CDR1 and CDR2 from the germline V gene are MGHRA and YSYEKL. Trimming took 6 bases from V and 1 from J; bases not matched to a gene: 3. This CDR3 is built from 13 residues. DNA for the CDR3: TGCGCCAGCAGTCTGGGGGGGTCCTACGAGCAGTACTTC. It is translated as CASSLGGSYEQYF.

The rearrangement links TRBV12-1 to TRBJ1-4; the table's D call of TRBD1 was not tested on the DNA. TRBV12-1 is a known pseudogene. CDR3 length: 16 amino acids. CDR3 sequence (DNA): TGTGCCAGCAGCAGGGGGACAGAGACAGGGTATGAAAAACTGTTTTTT. Protein: CASSRGTETGYEKLFF.